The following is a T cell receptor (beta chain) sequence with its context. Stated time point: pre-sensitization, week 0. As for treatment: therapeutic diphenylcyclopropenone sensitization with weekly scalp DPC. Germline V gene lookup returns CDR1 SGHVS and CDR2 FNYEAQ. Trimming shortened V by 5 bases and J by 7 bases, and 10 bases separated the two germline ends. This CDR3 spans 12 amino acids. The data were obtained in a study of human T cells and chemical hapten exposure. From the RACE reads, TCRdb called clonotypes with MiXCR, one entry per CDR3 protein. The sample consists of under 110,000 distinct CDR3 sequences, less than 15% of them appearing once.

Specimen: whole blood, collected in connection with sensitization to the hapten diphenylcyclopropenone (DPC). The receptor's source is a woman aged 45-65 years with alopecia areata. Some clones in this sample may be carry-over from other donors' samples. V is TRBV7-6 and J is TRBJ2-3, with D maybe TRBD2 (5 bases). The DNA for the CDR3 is TGTGCCAGCAGCCCTCCGGGGAATACGCAGTATTTT. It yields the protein CASSPPGNTQYF.